This entry lists 11 T cell receptor beta chains sequenced from one sample in a study of lymphopenia after photon versus proton radiotherapy. Sequencing used immunoSEQ multiplex PCR; TCRdb keeps in-frame clones, though not all of them. The top ten hold approximately 0.72% of the sample, which has around 29,000 clones, 90% to 95% seen once. The sample in question was peripheral blood, obtained from a patient treated with photon-based radiotherapy. Every receptor here comes from a woman aged 45-60 years with cholangiocarcinoma.

The CDR3 reads CASSIVGVNTEAFF. The CDR3 DNA sequence: TGTGCCAGTAGTATAGTTGGGGTGAACACTGAAGCTTTCTTT. The V and J genes are TRBV19 and TRBJ1-1; D is unclear. Germline CDR1 reads LNHDA; CDR2 reads SQIVND (reference sequence). V lost 1 base to trimming and J lost 0 bases, with 6 bases between them. The length of the CDR3 is 14 residues.

This rearrangement joins TRBV7-9 to TRBJ2-2; 9 bases fit TRBD1. The CDR3 spans 18 residues. From germline, CDR1 is SEHNR and CDR2 FQNEAQ (reference sequence). V lost 2 bases, J lost 4 bases, and 11 bases stayed unmatched. In nucleotides, the CDR3 is TGTGCCAGCAGCTTACCTAAGGGACAGGGAACGGGCACCGGGGAGCTGTTTTTT. This translates into CASSLPKGQGTGTGELFF.

The count of this clone is one. The J gene is TRBJ2-7, the V gene TRBV5-1; TRBD1 might be the D (6 bases). The CDR3 is 15 residues long. CDR1 is SGHRS, CDR2 YFSETQ, per germline. V lost 0 bases, J lost 0 bases, and 10 bases lay in between. The CDR3 coding sequence is TGCGCCAGCAGCTTGGGGGGGACACCCTCCTACGAGCAGTACTTC. It is translated as CASSLGGTPSYEQYF.

CDR3 protein: CASRLTTGTYNEQFF. For the CDR3, the DNA is TGTGCCAGCAGGTTAACAACGGGGACCTACAATGAGCAGTTCTTC. This chain links TRBV6-5 with TRBJ2-1, with D maybe TRBD2 (5 bases). The CDR3 extends over 15 amino acids. Germline V gene sequence: CDR1 MNHEY, CDR2 SVGAGI. Trimming shortened V by 6 bases and J by 2 bases, and 14 bases separated the two germline ends.

The genes are TRBV6-5 and TRBJ1-5, with TRBD1 identical over 7 bases. This CDR3 is 13 amino acids long. V was pared by 8 bases and J by 6 bases, with 7 bases of the junction left unmatched. Germline V CDR1 and CDR2: MNHEY, SVGAGI. This CDR3 reads CASQPYRGQPQHF. Written as DNA, the CDR3 is TGTGCCAGCCAACCTTACAGGGGTCAGCCCCAGCATTTT.

This clone has only one observation. V usage is TRBV10-1 and J usage is TRBJ1-5; D unresolved. Germline V gives CDR1 WNHNN, CDR2 SYGVQD (reference sequence). The CDR3 is 14 amino acids. The V and J ends lost 11 bases and 5 bases respectively, with 19 bases between them. The CDR3 here is CAASRQEPYQPQHF. The CDR3 region has the DNA TGCGCCGCTTCGCGGCAGGAACCCTATCAGCCCCAGCATTTT.

The chain employs TRBV28 and TRBJ2-1; weak D call: TRBD2 (6 bases). Germline V gene sequence: CDR1 MDHEN, CDR2 SYDVKM. V lost 6 bases and J 2 bases, leaving 14 bases between the germline ends. The CDR3 spans 15 residues. CDR3 region: CASRPEGLTYNEQFF. The CDR3, as DNA: TGTGCCAGCAGACCGGAGGGGCTGACCTACAATGAGCAGTTCTTC.

The V call is TRBV19, the J call TRBJ2-1; D perhaps matches TRBD2 (5 bases). Germline V gene lookup returns CDR1 LNHDA and CDR2 SQIVND (reference sequence). The CDR3 loop spans 15 amino acids. V was shortened by 3 bases and J by 1 base, with 10 bases between the two germline ends. The CDR3: CASSISTRSYNEQFF. In DNA, the CDR3 is TGTGCCAGTAGTATTTCTACTAGGTCCTACAATGAGCAGTTCTTC.

This chain links TRBV5-1 with TRBJ2-2; D is unresolved. The germline CDR1 and CDR2 sequences are SGHRS and YFSETQ. The CDR3 spans 16 residues. V was trimmed by 0 bases and J by 7 bases, leaving 16 bases between them. The CDR3 spells CASSLDPGRAGGELFF. CDR3 nucleotides: TGCGCCAGCAGCTTGGATCCCGGACGGGCTGGCGGGGAGCTGTTTTTT.

The chain has TRBV7-9 and TRBJ2-7; D is possibly TRBD1 (6 bases). Trimming pared 5 bases from V and 4 bases from J, leaving 9 bases between. Germline V lookup: CDR1 SEHNR, CDR2 FQNEAQ (reference sequence). CDR3 size: 12 residues. CDR3 region: CASSPDRYEQYF. For the CDR3, the DNA is TGTGCCAGCAGCCCTGACAGGTACGAGCAGTACTTC.

This chain joins TRBV2 and TRBJ1-2; D perhaps matches TRBD1 (6 bases). Between the trimmed V and J ends, which lost 6 bases and 7 bases, there was a span of 15 bases. Looked up from germline, CDR1 is SNHLY and CDR2 is FYNNEI. The CDR3 consists of 13 residues. The CDR3 DNA reads as TGTGCCAGCAGCCAGGGGATTGGGAGTGGCTACACCTTC. It encodes CASSQGIGSGYTF.